This note documents a single T cell receptor beta chain sequence. These data belong to a study of T cell changes during pregnancy in multiple sclerosis. Repertoires were generated with immunoSEQ multiplex PCR, while TCRdb's copy carries only in-frame clones and drops some. The sample yields 70,000 to 100,000 clones, about 93% seen once. Sequences were derived from peripheral blood, sampled in the first trimester of pregnancy. This clonotype originated in a female donor with multiple sclerosis, enrolled in a pregnancy study.

The CDR3 loop is CATSSSGGETQYF. DNA of the CDR3: TGTGCCACCAGCAGTAGCGGGGGAGAGACCCAGTACTTC. The chain links TRBV15 to TRBJ2-5; TRBD2 aligns across 9 bases. This CDR3 contains 13 residues. J was trimmed by 4 bases and V by 3 bases; bases with no gene match: 0. CDR1 is LNHNV, CDR2 YYDKDF, per germline (reference sequence).